This T cell receptor beta chain came from a study of tumor and adjacent non-tumor tissue in lung cancer. Trimming removed 5 bases from V and 10 bases from J, with 21 bases in between. CDR3 length equals 14 residues. This sample's RNA came from whole unsorted tissue. A modified ARM-PCR protocol with three rounds of nested PCR amplified TCRbeta. TCRdb used MiXCR to reprocess the multiplex PCR reads, holding one entry per CDR3 protein. This sample has more than 70,000 distinct CDR3 sequences, with roughly 62% found just once. This clonotype was obtained from a man between 65 and 79 years old with non-small cell lung cancer. Sequenced input: lung tumor tissue. The chain recombines TRBV12-3 or TRBV12-4 with TRBJ2-7; D possibly matches TRBD1 or TRBD2 (5 bases each). The DNA for the CDR3 is TGTGCCAGCAGTCTAGGGACGGCCCTTCTCGAACAGTACTTC. This gives the protein CASSLGTALLEQYF.